This T cell receptor (beta chain) emerged from a study of blood T cell repertoires in COVID-19. Profiled with immunoSEQ multiplex PCR; TCRdb holds only in-frame clones, not every one. This sample has 130,000 to 150,000 clones, with roughly nine tenths found just once. The CDR3 spans 16 residues. V lost 1 base and J lost 1, with 13 bases in between. Germline lookup yields CDR1 SNHLY and CDR2 FYNNEI. This clonotype was obtained from a human donor in a cohort sampled during active COVID-19. The chain employs TRBV2 and TRBJ1-1; perhaps TRBD1 as D (5 bases). Material: peripheral blood. The CDR3 DNA is TGTGCCAGCAGTGAAGGGGCAGGGAATACGAACACTGAAGCTTTCTTT. It codes for CASSEGAGNTNTEAFF.